This TCR beta chain was captured in a study of T cells in women clearing cervical HPV infection. Only in-frame clones appear in the TCRdb table, and some are missing; sequencing was by immunoSEQ multiplex PCR. The data include tens of thousands of clones; the top ten clones carry 9% to 15%. Worth noting for this clone: The read ends 3 residues before the CDR3 terminus; that terminus is restored from the germline J gene.

Germline values: CDR1 SGHTA, CDR2 FQGTGA. This CDR3 has 12 residues. The chain links TRBV7-3 to TRBJ1-2; D perhaps matches TRBD1 (5 bases). Sample: blood buffy coat. The sequence came from a woman aged 18 to 75 with a cervical HPV16 infection that either progressed to CIN3+ or cleared (not recorded which). The CDR3 is CASQGSTDTYTF. The CDR3 bases that were read are TGTGCCAGCCAGGGTTCCACAGATACC.